This paragraph covers one TCR beta chain sequence. Its cognate antigen is unknown. With no exception, relapse followed autologous stem cell transplantation in all patients, and brentuximab vedotin exposure varied. This sample is part of a study of PD-1 blockade in classical Hodgkin lymphoma. General study findings and limits: Newly diagnosed patients were said to have less baseline TCR diversity than healthy donors did. Some patients began nivolumab under 1 year after ASCT. These patients were excluded from later analyses. What caused the repertoire differences, perhaps disease activity or prior therapy, remains undefined.

The table came from immunoSEQ multiplex PCR; TCRdb's copy has only in-frame clones and leaves some out. The repertoire holds roughly 140,000 clones, with about 81% as singletons. The TCR sequence derives from a human donor with classical Hodgkin lymphoma. The sample consisted of peripheral blood mononuclear cells (PBMCs), taken before the second cycle of nivolumab.

The CDR3 nucleotides read TGTGCCATCAGTGGGGAGCGGGACAATGAGCAGTTCTTC. This gives the protein CAISGERDNEQFF. The V and J genes are TRBV10-3 and TRBJ2-1, with D possibly matching TRBD2 (6 bases). V lost 4 bases and J lost 5, with 9 bases in between. The CDR3 loop spans 13 amino acids. Germline V CDR1 and CDR2: ENHRY, SYGVKD.